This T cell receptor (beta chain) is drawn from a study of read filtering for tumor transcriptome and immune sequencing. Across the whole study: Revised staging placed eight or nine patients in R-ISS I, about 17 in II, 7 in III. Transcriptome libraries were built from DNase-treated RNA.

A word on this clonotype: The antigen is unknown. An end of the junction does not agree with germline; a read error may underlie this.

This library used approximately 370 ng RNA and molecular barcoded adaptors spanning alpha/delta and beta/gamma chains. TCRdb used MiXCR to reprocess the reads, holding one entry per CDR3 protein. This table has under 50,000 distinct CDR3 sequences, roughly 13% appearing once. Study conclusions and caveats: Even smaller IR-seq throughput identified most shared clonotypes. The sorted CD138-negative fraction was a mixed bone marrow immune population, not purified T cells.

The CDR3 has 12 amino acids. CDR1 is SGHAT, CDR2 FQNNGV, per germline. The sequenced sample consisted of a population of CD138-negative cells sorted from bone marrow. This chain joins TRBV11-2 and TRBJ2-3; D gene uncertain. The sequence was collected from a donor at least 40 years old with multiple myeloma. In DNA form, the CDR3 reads TGTGCCAGCAGCTCCTTTAAAGATACGCCGTATTTT. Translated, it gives CASSSFKDTPYF.